These 11 T cell receptor beta chains originate from one sample sequenced in a study of T cells in Graves' hyperthyroidism and ophthalmopathy. From RNA transcripts, TCR beta CDR3 regions were amplified. First-round RT-PCR targeting the TCR CDR3 was performed with the HTBI primer set. TCRdb itself ran the multiplex PCR reads through MiXCR, one entry per CDR3 protein. The data show around 450,000 distinct CDR3 sequences, around a sixth seen once. The specimen sequenced was blood. The receptors stem from a woman between 18 and 29 years old with Graves' hyperthyroidism.

This clonotype has ten or more counts. This CDR3 reads CASSQLASQETQYF. DNA of the CDR3: TGTGCCAGCAGCCAACTAGCGTCACAAGAGACCCAGTACTTC. The J gene is TRBJ2-5, the V gene TRBV11-1; 7 bases line up with TRBD2. CDR1 is SGHAT and CDR2 is FQDESV in the germline V gene (reference sequence). This CDR3 contains 14 residues. Germline trimming cut 5 bases from V and 2 bases from J; bases unmatched to any gene: 5.

This clonotype has only a few counts. J is TRBJ1-4 and V is TRBV2, with TRBD1 as a possible D gene (6 bases). CDR3 length: 11 residues. The germline V gene encodes CDR1 SNHLY and CDR2 FYNNEI. Trimming took off 7 bases at V and 8 bases at J, with 8 bases between the two ends. DNA of the CDR3: TGTGCCAGCAAAGGGGGGGAAAAACTGTTTTTT. Protein sequence: CASKGGEKLFF.

This clonotype occurred a few times. The DNA of the CDR3 is TGTGCCAGCAGCCAAGAAACAGCGGACCAAGAGACCCAGTACTTC. It translates to CASSQETADQETQYF. This sequence joins TRBV4-2 and TRBJ2-5; maybe TRBD2 (5 bases). Trimming shortened V by 0 bases and J by 0 bases, and 8 bases separated the two germline ends. Germline V gene sequence: CDR1 LGHNA, CDR2 YNFKEQ. The CDR3 spans 15 residues.

The rearrangement joins TRBV4-2 to TRBJ2-7, with 11 bases matching TRBD2. Trimming removed 0 bases from V and 8 bases from J; junction bases left unmatched: 6. Germline-derived CDR1 and CDR2 are LGHNA and YNFKEQ. The CDR3 sequence is 15 residues long. The CDR3 is CASSQDDGTSGQQYF. The DNA of the CDR3 is TGTGCCAGCAGCCAAGATGACGGGACTAGCGGCCAGCAGTACTTC.

The V gene is TRBV20-1, the J gene TRBJ2-3, with 9 bases that match TRBD2. The J segment lost 1 base and the V segment lost 4 bases, leaving 3 bases of the junction unmatched. The V gene's germline CDR1 is DFQATT and CDR2 SNEGSKA (reference sequence). CDR3 length: 14 residues. CDR3 nucleotide sequence: TGCAGTGCTACCCGGACTAGCGGCACAGATACGCAGTATTTT. It specifies CSATRTSGTDTQYF.

In its sample, this clonotype was seen many times. This sequence joins TRBV12-3 or TRBV12-4 and TRBJ2-1; D gene uncertain. The CDR3 length is 16 residues. The V end lost 6 bases, the J end lost 0 bases, and 15 bases lay between the germline ends. The CDR3 reads CASSRISTSSYNEQFF. CDR3 nucleotide sequence: TGTGCCAGCAGCCGGATCTCGACCAGCTCCTACAATGAGCAGTTCTTC.

This clonotype was observed at least ten times. V usage is TRBV28 and J usage is TRBJ2-2; 7 nucleotides match TRBD1. The CDR3 is 14 amino acids. Germline CDR1 reads MDHEN; CDR2 reads SYDVKM. Trimming removed 6 bases from V and 4 bases from J; junction bases left unmatched: 5. CDR3 nucleotides: TGTGCCAGCAGGACAGGGTCGGGCACCGGGGAGCTGTTTTTT. Translation: CASRTGSGTGELFF. Together with reference TRBV28 and TRBJ2-2, the CDR3 gives the full variable domain: DVKVTQSSRYLVKRTGEKVFLECVQDMDHENMFWYRQDPGLGLRLIYFSYDVKMKEKGDIPEGYSVSREKKERFSLILESASTNQTSMYLCASRTGSGTGELFFGEGSRLTVL.

This clonotype occurred many times. CDR3 in amino acids: CASSQAITSSYEQYF. The CDR3 bases are TGCGCCAGCAGCCAAGCGATCACGAGCTCCTACGAGCAGTACTTC. V is TRBV4-1 and J is TRBJ2-7; D is ambiguous. V was shortened by 1 base and J by 0 bases, with 10 bases between the two germline ends. In germline, CDR1 is MGHRA, CDR2 YSYEKL. The CDR3 contains 15 residues.

Ten or more counts support this clonotype. This sequence joins TRBV6-5 and TRBJ1-2; the D gene is possibly TRBD1 (5 bases). Trimming took off 2 bases at V and 5 bases at J, with 12 bases between the two ends. This CDR3 has 14 residues. Germline CDR1 MNHEY, CDR2 SVGAGI. CDR3 nucleotide sequence: TGTGCCAGCAGTTACGGGGGAGACCCTTATGGCTACACCTTC. Its protein is CASSYGGDPYGYTF.

This clonotype was detected many times. V usage is TRBV2 and J usage is TRBJ2-2; TRBD1 might be the D (8 bases). Trimming left V 6 bases short and J 4 bases short, with 15 bases between. The germline V gene has CDR1 SNHLY and CDR2 FYNNEI. There are 15 residues in the CDR3. The CDR3 here is CASRGGTGRTGELFF. In nucleotides, the CDR3 is TGTGCCAGCAGGGGGGGGACAGGACGCACCGGGGAGCTGTTTTTT.

This clonotype was counted many times. This chain links TRBV5-1 with TRBJ1-1; D may be TRBD1 (5 bases). The CDR3 has 14 residues. CDR1 is SGHRS, CDR2 YFSETQ, per germline. The V and J ends lost 6 bases and 1 base respectively, with 13 bases between them. The CDR3 protein is CASKSSGGNTEAFF. The DNA of the CDR3 is TGCGCCAGCAAATCCTCGGGGGGGAACACTGAAGCTTTCTTT. Complete variable domain (other parts from reference TRBV5-1 and TRBJ1-1): KAGVTQTPRYLIKTRGQQVTLSCSPISGHRSVSWYQQTPGQGLQFLFEYFSETQRNKGNFPGRFSGRQFSNSRSEMNVSTLELGDSALYLCASKSSGGNTEAFFGQGTRLTVV.